These 30 T cell receptor beta chains were sequenced from one sample in a study of response to subunit inactivated influenza vaccine. TCRdb fed the RT-PCR reads into MiXCR, producing one record per CDR3 protein. The table shows 600,000 to 850,000 distinct CDR3 sequences, with 12% to 15% occurring only once. The sequencing used PBMCs from blood, collected 14 days before vaccination. The receptors here all came from a man aged 50 to 60 who received an inactivated influenza vaccine.

This clonotype occurred a few times. This chain uses TRBV20-1 with TRBJ1-2, with a weak D call TRBD1 (6 bases). This CDR3 comprises 13 residues. Germline CDR1 is DFQATT and CDR2 is SNEGSKA (reference sequence). Trimming left V 5 bases short and J 3 bases short, with 13 bases between. CDR3 coding DNA: TGCAGTGCTCCACCCCCAGGGGACTATGGCTACACCTTC. This sequence encodes CSAPPPGDYGYTF.

This clonotype was seen just once. The V gene is TRBV5-8, the J gene TRBJ2-7; possibly TRBD1 for D (7 bases). V was cut by 4 bases and J by 3 bases, with 17 bases left in between. Germline CDR1 SGHTS, CDR2 YDEGEE. The CDR3 is 15 residues long. The CDR3 spells CASSPIQGRDYEQYF. The CDR3 DNA is TGTGCCAGCAGCCCCATACAGGGGCGGGACTACGAGCAGTACTTC.

The genes are TRBV4-3 and TRBJ2-3; D uncertain. The V end was cut by 1 base, the J end by 3 bases, with 11 bases between. The CDR3 covers 15 residues. The germline V gene encodes CDR1 LGHNA and CDR2 YSLEER. The CDR3 DNA sequence: TGCGCCAGCAGCCAAGGAGACTTCTTAACAGATACGCAGTATTTT. This sequence encodes CASSQGDFLTDTQYF.

The chain is built from TRBV20-1 and TRBJ2-3, with TRBD2 matching 9 bases. The CDR3 is 14 residues long. From germline, CDR1 is DFQATT and CDR2 SNEGSKA (reference sequence). The V segment lost 4 bases and the J segment 2 bases; nucleotides outside the gene matches: 4. In DNA, the CDR3 is TGCAGTGCTAATGAGCGGGAGGTCACAGATACGCAGTATTTT. Its protein is CSANEREVTDTQYF.

The V and J genes are TRBV4-3 and TRBJ1-2, with 8 positions matching TRBD1. The CDR3 has 15 amino acids. The germline gives CDR1 LGHNA, CDR2 YSLEER. V gave up 1 base and J gave up 4 bases; unmatched junction bases: 5. This CDR3 is CASSQGAGGFYGYTF. DNA for the CDR3: TGCGCCAGCAGCCAAGGCGCAGGGGGCTTCTATGGCTACACCTTC.

The J gene is TRBJ1-2, the V gene TRBV20-1; D is ambiguous. Trimming removed 3 bases from V and 3 bases from J, with 11 bases in between. Germline CDR1 and CDR2: DFQATT and SNEGSKA (reference sequence). CDR3 length: 13 residues. CDR3 sequence (DNA): TGCAGTGCTAGTCTACAGATATACTATGGCTACACCTTC. Protein: CSASLQIYYGYTF.

The V call is TRBV12-3 or TRBV12-4, the J call TRBJ2-7; D may be TRBD1 (5 bases). The CDR3 has 14 amino acids. V lost 5 bases, J lost 2 bases, and 13 bases lay in between. The CDR3 spells CASSLQGYTYEQYF. CDR3 nucleotides: TGTGCCAGCAGTCTTCAGGGTTATACCTACGAGCAGTACTTC.

This clonotype has a handful of counts. The CDR3 nucleotides read TGTGCCAGCAGGTCAAGATCCCGACTAGCGGGGGGGAATGAGCAGTTCTTC. Amino acids: CASRSRSRLAGGNEQFF. The chain recombines TRBV7-8 with TRBJ2-1, with TRBD2 identical over 14 bases. After removal of 6 bases from V and 7 bases from J, the junction contained 11 bases not matched to a gene. This CDR3 is built from 17 residues. Germline lookup yields CDR1 SGHVS and CDR2 FQNEAQ.

The chain joins TRBV29-1 to TRBJ2-2; the D gene could be TRBD1 or TRBD2 (6 bases each). The V end was cut by 6 bases, the J end by 2 bases, with 10 bases between. CDR1 and CDR2 from the germline V gene are SQVTM and ANQGSEA. This CDR3 has 13 residues. The CDR3 coding sequence is TGCAGCGTCGGGGGCCCTAACACCGGGGAGCTGTTTTTT. Translation gives CSVGGPNTGELFF.

This clonotype was observed a handful of times. V gene TRBV7-2 combines with J gene TRBJ2-3; perhaps TRBD2 as D (6 bases). Between the trimmed V and J ends, which lost 5 bases and 1 base, there was a span of 13 bases. The CDR3 sequence is 15 residues long. The germline gives CDR1 SGHTA, CDR2 FQGNSA. CDR3 DNA: TGTGCCAGCAGCGCGATGACTAGGCGCACAGATACGCAGTATTTT. Translation gives CASSAMTRRTDTQYF.

This clonotype was counted at least ten times. The rearrangement uses TRBV9 and TRBJ2-1; the D is unclear. Germline V gives CDR1 SGDLS, CDR2 YYNGEE. The CDR3 sequence is 13 residues long. With 0 bases removed from V and 4 bases from J, the gap between germline ends came to 5 bases. CDR3 DNA: TGTGCCAGCAGCGTAGAGTGGTACAATGAGCAGTTCTTC. It translates to CASSVEWYNEQFF.

This clonotype has ten or more counts. V usage is TRBV7-9 and J usage is TRBJ2-3, with 8 nucleotides matching TRBD1. Trimming took 2 bases from V and 1 from J; bases not matched to a gene: 2. CDR1 is SEHNR and CDR2 is FQNEAQ in the germline V gene (reference sequence). The CDR3 is 15 amino acids. DNA of the CDR3: TGTGCCAGCAGCTTACTGGACAGGGGCACAGATACGCAGTATTTT. Its translation: CASSLLDRGTDTQYF.

There are a few counts of this clonotype. The rearrangement uses TRBV20-1 and TRBJ2-1; 11 positions agree with TRBD2. Trimming at V came to 3 bases and at J to 7 bases, leaving 2 bases not matched to a gene. CDR1 is DFQATT, CDR2 SNEGSKA, per germline (reference sequence). The CDR3 loop spans 13 amino acids. The CDR3 DNA is TGCAGTGCTAGGACTAGCGGGAAAAATGAGCAGTTCTTC. Protein sequence: CSARTSGKNEQFF.

The chain employs TRBV28 and TRBJ2-5, with D possibly TRBD2 on 6 matching bases. The germline V gene has CDR1 MDHEN and CDR2 SYDVKM. The V and J ends lost 9 bases and 4 bases respectively, with 15 bases between them. The CDR3 consists of 13 residues. The CDR3 is CASRSGARETQYF. DNA for the CDR3: TGTGCCAGTCGTTCGGGAGCAAGAGAGACCCAGTACTTC.

This sequence joins TRBV6-5 and TRBJ1-3; no firm D call. CDR3 size: 14 residues. Per the germline V gene, CDR1 is MNHEY and CDR2 is SVGAGI. V was cut by 4 bases and J by 4 bases, with 11 bases left in between. DNA of the CDR3: TGTGCCAGCAGTTTGGAGGGTCCGGGAAACACCATATATTTT. It translates to CASSLEGPGNTIYF.

This clonotype was detected a few times. The chain joins TRBV11-2 to TRBJ2-5; D not certain. Germline-derived CDR1 and CDR2 are SGHAT and FQNNGV. The V end lost 2 bases, the J end lost 3 bases, and 16 bases lay between the germline ends. The length of the CDR3 is 16 residues. The CDR3 sequence is CASSLLTDLYKETQYF. CDR3 coding DNA: TGTGCCAGCAGCTTACTTACGGACCTTTACAAAGAGACCCAGTACTTC.

This chain joins TRBV20-1 and TRBJ2-5; D may be TRBD1 (6 bases). The CDR3 runs to 18 residues. CDR1 is DFQATT and CDR2 is SNEGSKA in the germline V gene (reference sequence). V lost 0 bases, J lost 5 bases, and 25 bases lay in between. The CDR3 DNA follows: TGCAGTGCTAGAGATGTCGGAAACTACAGGGAGCCGAGGGAGACCCAGTACTTC. It codes for CSARDVGNYREPRETQYF.

V and J are TRBV30 and TRBJ2-7; TRBD2 aligns across 12 bases. This CDR3 spans 15 amino acids. From germline, CDR1 is GTSNPN and CDR2 SVGIG (reference sequence). Trimming at V came to 2 bases and at J to 2 bases, leaving 4 bases not matched to a gene. CDR3 DNA: TGTGCCTGGAGTCCTCGACTAGCGGGAGCCTACGAGCAGTACTTC. It is translated as CAWSPRLAGAYEQYF.

The gene calls are TRBV5-1 and TRBJ2-7; TRBD2 agrees at 10 bases. The V gene end was trimmed by 4 bases and the J gene end by 4 bases; junction bases not matched to a gene: 11. Germline-derived CDR1 and CDR2 are SGHRS and YFSETQ. The CDR3 is 16 residues long. The CDR3 here is CASSPGASGSVYEQYF. The CDR3 nucleotides are TGCGCCAGCAGCCCGGGGGCTAGCGGGAGTGTATACGAGCAGTACTTC.

The CDR3 here is CASSDSREADTQYF. CDR3 nucleotides: TGTGCCAGCAGCGATTCAAGGGAGGCTGATACGCAGTATTTT. The chain has TRBV5-6 and TRBJ2-3, with D possibly being TRBD2 (6 bases). The ends were cut back, 4 bases at V and 6 bases at J, with 15 bases in the middle. The CDR3 is 14 amino acids. CDR1 is SGHDT and CDR2 is YYEEEE in the germline V gene.

CDR3 DNA: TGCGCCAGCAGCCAAGAGGGGCGGGAGAGCGACAATGAGCAGTTCTTC. Amino acids: CASSQEGRESDNEQFF. The chain has TRBV4-3 and TRBJ2-1; TRBD2 aligns across 7 bases. Trimming at V came to 0 bases and at J to 5 bases, leaving 7 bases not matched to a gene. Germline assignment: CDR1 LGHNA and CDR2 YSLEER. This CDR3 is built from 16 residues.

The chain carries TRBV18 and TRBJ2-3; 9 bases align to TRBD2. This CDR3 is 18 amino acids long. The germline V gene encodes CDR1 KGHSH and CDR2 LQKENI. The V gene end was trimmed by 0 bases and the J gene end by 2 bases; junction bases not matched to a gene: 9. In DNA, the CDR3 is TGTGCCAGCTCACCACCGGGTCGACTAGCGGAGACCACAGATACGCAGTATTTT. Translation gives CASSPPGRLAETTDTQYF.

J is TRBJ1-4 and V is TRBV10-3; D not certain. Trimming removed 4 bases from V and 3 bases from J, with 12 bases in between. This CDR3 comprises 15 residues. The germline V gene encodes CDR1 ENHRY and CDR2 SYGVKD. CDR3 residues: CAISASLFANEKLFF. The CDR3 coding sequence is TGTGCCATCAGTGCCAGTTTATTTGCTAATGAAAAACTGTTTTTT.

The rearrangement links TRBV9 to TRBJ2-1; 7 nucleotides match TRBD1. The length of the CDR3 is 15 residues. V shed 4 bases, J shed 4 bases, and the junction held 8 bases outside the gene matches. Germline V gene data show CDR1 as SGDLS and CDR2 as YYNGEE. CDR3 DNA sequence: TGTGCCAGCAGCACGAGGGGACAGCATTACAATGAGCAGTTCTTC. It encodes CASSTRGQHYNEQFF.

The V call is TRBV14, the J call TRBJ1-1, with D tentatively TRBD1 (6 bases). Germline CDR1 and CDR2: SGHDN and FVKESK. V was pared by 4 bases and J by 5 bases, with 14 bases between. This CDR3 has 14 residues. The CDR3 DNA reads as TGTGCCAGCAGCCCATATAGGGGGGGTACTGAAGCTTTCTTT. This encodes CASSPYRGGTEAFF.

This clonotype was found a few times. This rearrangement joins TRBV15 to TRBJ1-2; D unresolved. Germline CDR1 reads LNHNV; CDR2 reads YYDKDF (reference sequence). The V end lost 4 bases, the J end lost 6 bases, and 12 bases lay between the germline ends. The CDR3 contains 13 residues. The CDR3: CATSMRVPNGYTF. The CDR3 region has the DNA TGTGCCACCAGCATGAGAGTACCCAATGGCTACACCTTC. The full variable domain, in which reference TRBV15 and TRBJ1-2 provide the parts outside the CDR3, is DAMVIQNPRYQVTQFGKPVTLSCSQTLNHNVMYWYQQKSSQAPKLLFHYYDKDFNNEADTPDNFQSRRPNTSFCFLDIRSPGLGDTAMYLCATSMRVPNGYTFGSGTRLTVV.

This clonotype was counted at least ten times. The J gene is TRBJ1-5, the V gene TRBV12-3 or TRBV12-4; TRBD1 agrees at 9 bases. This CDR3 has 13 residues. The V and J ends lost 6 bases and 7 bases, in that order; junction bases with no gene match: 4. DNA of the CDR3: TGTGCCAGCAGCCTTACAGGGGGCCAGCCCCAGCATTTT. As protein: CASSLTGGQPQHF.

The chain recombines TRBV7-8 with TRBJ1-4; possibly TRBD1 for D (5 bases). The CDR3 contains 14 residues. Trimming removed 7 bases at V and 8 bases at J, with 17 bases between. Germline CDR1 is SGHVS and CDR2 is FQNEAQ. CDR3: CASTPGPGREKLFF. DNA for the CDR3: TGTGCCAGCACCCCGGGACCGGGAAGAGAAAAACTGTTTTTT.

This clonotype came up many times. The chain couples TRBV20-1 to TRBJ2-7; D not certain. Per the germline V gene, CDR1 is DFQATT and CDR2 is SNEGSKA (reference sequence). The CDR3 covers 13 residues. V gave up 5 bases and J gave up 0 bases, with 11 bases separating them. The CDR3 region has the DNA TGCAGTGCTGTGTTACTAAGCTCCTACGAGCAGTACTTC. This encodes CSAVLLSSYEQYF.

The chain is built from TRBV6-1 and TRBJ2-1; 14 nucleotides align to TRBD2. Trimming cost V 7 bases and J 5 bases; bases outside gene matches: 4. From germline, CDR1 is MNHNS and CDR2 SASEGT. The length of the CDR3 is 15 residues. The CDR3, as DNA: TGTGCCAGCACCGGGACTAGCGGGGGTAACAATGAGCAGTTCTTC. It encodes CASTGTSGGNNEQFF.